The 8 T cell receptor beta chains listed next were all sequenced from one sample in a study of T cell repertoires in cytomegalovirus infection. TCRdb independently ran MiXCR on the reads; one entry per CDR3 protein. This sample yields 150,000 to 200,000 distinct CDR3 sequences, of which 28% are seen a single time; approximately 30% belongs to the top ten. Sequences were obtained from PBMCs. All receptors derive from a human donor in good health (CMV status not recorded). Some clones in this sample may be carry-over from other donors' samples.

This clonotype was observed a handful of times. V is TRBV12-5 and J is TRBJ1-1; 7 nucleotides match TRBD1. Germline V lookup: CDR1 LGHNT, CDR2 FRNRAP. CDR3 length: 13 residues. J lost 7 bases, V lost 5 bases, and 7 bases had no gene match. CDR3 coding DNA: TGTGCTAGTGGTCCAGGGGGAACAATTGAAGCTTTCTTT. Translating it yields CASGPGGTIEAFF.

This clonotype was counted between two and nine times. V and J are TRBV7-6 and TRBJ2-5; TRBD2 is a possible D gene (5 bases). The germline V and J ends were trimmed by 5 bases and 5 bases, with 15 bases remaining between them. Germline V CDR1 and CDR2: SGHVS, FNYEAQ. The CDR3 is 14 amino acids. Here the CDR3 reads CASSRGSKEETQYF. The CDR3 coding sequence is TGTGCCAGCAGCCGCGGGTCGAAGGAGGAGACCCAGTACTTC.

The chain carries TRBV6-2 or TRBV6-3 and TRBJ1-6; TRBD1 matches at 7 bases. J gave up 5 bases and V 7 bases, and 11 bases lay outside the gene matches. Germline-derived CDR1 and CDR2 are MNHEY and SVGEGT. This CDR3 is built from 16 residues. The CDR3, as DNA: TGTGCCAGCATGGCCCGACAGGGACGGAATAATTCACCCCTCCACTTT. Amino acid sequence: CASMARQGRNNSPLHF.

The sample holds a few counts of this clonotype. The J gene is TRBJ2-5, the V gene TRBV7-2, with TRBD2 matching 10 bases. The CDR3 is 15 residues long. V lost 4 bases, J lost 2 bases, and 4 bases stayed unmatched. CDR1 is SGHTA, CDR2 FQGNSA, per germline. The CDR3 DNA is TGTGCCAGCAGCTCCCAGCGGGGGGGACAAGAGACCCAGTACTTC. It encodes CASSSQRGGQETQYF.

Turning to this clonotype: Relative to the germline gene, one junction end is altered; a read error may explain this. V and J are TRBV2 and TRBJ2-4, with D uncertain. The CDR3 is 13 residues long. Germline assignment: CDR1 SNHLY and CDR2 FYNNEI. The CDR3 nucleotides read TGTGCCAGCTGTGAGGAGGCCAAAAACATTCAGTACTTC. Encoded protein: CASCEEAKNIQYF. Combining the CDR3 with reference TRBV2 and TRBJ2-4 gives the whole variable domain EPEVTQTPSHQVTQMGQEVILRCVPISNHLYFYWYRQILGQKVEFLVSFYNNEISEKSEIFDDQFSVERPDGSNFTLKIRSTKLEDSAMYFCASCEEAKNIQYFGAGTRLSVL.

This clonotype was detected a few times. The chain uses TRBV7-2 and TRBJ1-4; D not certain. Germline-derived CDR1 and CDR2 are SGHTA and FQGNSA. The CDR3 extends over 14 amino acids. V gave up 1 base and J gave up 4 bases, with 7 bases separating them. This chain's CDR3 is CASSLGWGNEKLFF. CDR3 nucleotide sequence: TGTGCCAGCAGCTTAGGGTGGGGTAATGAAAAACTGTTTTTT.

This chain connects TRBV7-2 to TRBJ1-6; TRBD1 matches at 7 bases. Germline V lookup: CDR1 SGHTA, CDR2 FQGNSA. V lost 5 bases and J lost 6; bases outside the gene matches: 7. This CDR3 is 15 amino acids long. The CDR3 coding sequence is TGTGCCAGCAGCCCCGGGACAGCCGCTAATTCACCCCTCCACTTT. This gives the protein CASSPGTAANSPLHF. Combining the CDR3 with reference TRBV7-2 and TRBJ1-6 gives the whole variable domain GAGVSQSPSNKVTEKGKDVELRCDPISGHTALYWYRQSLGQGLEFLIYFQGNSAPDKSGLPSDRFSAERTGGSVSTLTIQRTQQEDSAVYLCASSPGTAANSPLHFGNGTRLTVT.

V and J are TRBV12-3 or TRBV12-4 and TRBJ1-1; D is possibly TRBD1 (5 bases). The germline V and J ends were trimmed by 6 bases and 3 bases, with 14 bases remaining between them. The CDR3 is 14 residues long. The CDR3 DNA is TGTGCCAGCAGATTCACAGGTTCGGACACTGAAGCTTTCTTT. Its translation is CASRFTGSDTEAFF.